This TCR beta chain derives from a study of cytomegalovirus exposure and HLA in healthy donors. Turning to the study itself: It was reported in a later analysis that the 90 to 150 validation repertoires used the same platform as the 550 to 800 first-cohort repertoires.

The CDR3 covers 15 residues. V was pared by 2 bases and J by 4 bases, with 6 bases of the junction left unmatched. Germline CDR1 is SGHTA and CDR2 is FQGTGA. The study's findings and limits: The study found most TCR sequences rare, yet found some public TCRs in many donors. It was confirmed in vitro that a few of the CMV-associated chains were specific for CMV antigens.

TCRdb's copy holds only in-frame clones and misses some; the assay was immunoSEQ multiplex PCR. This table has 240,000 or so clones, roughly 86% appearing once. Concerning this clone itself: Its specificity is unknown.

This chain uses TRBV7-3 with TRBJ2-7; 9 bases map to TRBD2. This TCR was sampled from a woman aged 25 to 39 in good health and CMV-seropositive. Sequenced input: PBMCs. CDR3 in amino acids: CASSLGLAGVYEQYF. The CDR3, as DNA: TGTGCCAGCAGCTTAGGGTTAGCGGGAGTATACGAGCAGTACTTC. Looking up the rest from reference TRBV7-3 and TRBJ2-7 gives the full variable domain: GAGVSQTPSNKVTEKGKYVELRCDPISGHTALYWYRQSLGQGPEFLIYFQGTGAADDSGLPNDRFFAVRPEGSVSTLKIQRTERGDSAVYLCASSLGLAGVYEQYFGPGTRLTVT.